The 3 T cell receptor beta chains in this list originate from one sample, sequenced in a study of blood T cells in healthy people across ages. Alongside a J-beta primer mix, a sample-barcoded 5' primer served in a second PCR lasting about 6 to 11 cycles. MiXCR, applied by TCRdb to the 5' RACE reads, yields one record per CDR3 protein. The data show under 2,000,000 distinct CDR3 sequences, roughly 49% seen once. What was sequenced was blood. These receptors originate from a woman aged 40 to 50 in good health.

The chain carries TRBV29-1 and TRBJ2-5; 7 bases are shared with TRBD1. Germline CDR1 and CDR2: SQVTM and ANQGSEA. The CDR3 length is 13 residues. With 2 bases clipped from V and 6 bases from J, the junction kept 6 bases outside the gene matches. The chain's CDR3 is CSVEWDSGKTQYF. In DNA form, the CDR3 reads TGCAGCGTTGAATGGGACAGCGGAAAGACCCAGTACTTC.

In regard to this clonotype: A read error may produce the germline difference seen at one junction end. J is TRBJ2-7 and V is TRBV14; D might be TRBD1 or TRBD2, each matching 5 bases. The J call could be wrong; TRBJ2-5 is a better fit for the DNA end. The CDR3 extends over 14 amino acids. From germline, CDR1 is SGHDN and CDR2 FVKESK. CDR3 nucleotides: TGTGCCAGTAGCCAAGGGAGCAGGGTAGAGACCCAGTACTTC. Its translation is CASSQGSRVETQYF.

This clonotype appeared a few times. Here the CDR3 reads CASSLVGAGNQETQYF. CDR3 DNA: TGTGCCAGCAGCTTAGTAGGAGCGGGGAACCAAGAGACCCAGTACTTC. The chain links TRBV7-2 to TRBJ2-5; TRBD2 agrees at 7 bases. Germline-derived CDR1 and CDR2 are SGHTA and FQGNSA. V was clipped by 1 base and J by 0 bases; unmatched bases: 5. The CDR3 spans 16 residues.